Reported below is one T cell receptor beta chain. Each CDR3 protein is one row after TCRdb ran MiXCR on the 5' RACE reads. This table has 140,000 to 150,000 distinct CDR3 sequences, less than 8.5% appearing once. Deletions cut 3 bases from V and 0 bases from J, with 10 bases between. The V gene's germline CDR1 is SGDLS and CDR2 YYNGEE. CDR3 length: 15 amino acids. These data are taken from a study of T cells after yellow fever vaccination. This chain uses TRBV9 with TRBJ1-3; D is undetermined. The sequencing used CD4+ T cells sorted from PBMCs, collected 10 days after the yellow fever booster vaccination. The origin of this receptor is a young man who received the YFV17D yellow fever vaccine. The CDR3 loop reads CASSEMAVSGNTIYF. The CDR3 nucleotides are TGTGCCAGCAGCGAGATGGCTGTCTCTGGAAACACCATATATTTT.